A single sample gave rise to the 15 T cell receptor beta chains below, sequenced in a study of T cell responses to AZD1222 COVID-19 vaccine. This table comes from immunoSEQ multiplex PCR, and its TCRdb copy is limited to in-frame clones, with some not included. The sample carries fewer than 120,000 clones, over 85% recorded once. The sample in question was peripheral blood, obtained 28 days after the second AZD1222 dose. These receptors all come from an adult who received the AZD1222 COVID-19 vaccine.

V and J are TRBV18 and TRBJ1-5, with TRBD1 matching 8 bases. This CDR3 has 15 residues. J was trimmed by 1 base and V by 4 bases; bases with no gene match: 3. Germline CDR1 KGHSH, CDR2 LQKENI. In DNA form, the CDR3 reads TGTGCCAGCTCACTACAGGGGGTGAGCAATCAGCCCCAGCATTTT. Protein: CASSLQGVSNQPQHF. Filled out from reference TRBV18 and TRBJ1-5, the complete variable domain reads NAGVMQNPRHLVRRRGQEARLRCSPMKGHSHVYWYRQLPEEGLKFMVYLQKENIIDESGMPKERFSAEFPKEGPSILRIQQVVRGDSAAYFCASSLQGVSNQPQHFGDGTRLSIL.

Only one count was recorded for this clone. J is TRBJ1-6 and V is TRBV18; D is unresolved. V was shortened by 1 base and J by 9 bases, with 16 bases between the two germline ends. CDR3 length equals 16 residues. Germline CDR1 and CDR2: KGHSH and LQKENI. The CDR3 region is CASSPRPPQDSSPLHF. The DNA for the CDR3 is TGTGCCAGCTCACCACGGCCGCCCCAGGATAGTTCACCCCTCCACTTT.

In its sample, this clone was seen once. The chain combines TRBV12-3 or TRBV12-4 with TRBJ1-2, with 7 nucleotides matching TRBD1. V gave up 6 bases and J gave up 8 bases; unmatched junction bases: 6. The CDR3 consists of 12 residues. The CDR3 bases are TGTGCCAGCAGGATGGGACAGATCGGCTACACCTTC. Translating gives CASRMGQIGYTF.

The chain joins TRBV9 to TRBJ2-2, with D perhaps given as TRBD1 or TRBD2 (6 bases each). This CDR3 comprises 15 residues. Trimming cost V 3 bases and J 4 bases, with 13 bases left between them. CDR1 SGDLS and CDR2 YYNGEE come from the germline V gene. Here the CDR3 DNA reads TGTGCCAGCAGCGGAGGGGGACTTCTCACCGGGGAGCTGTTTTTT. Residues: CASSGGGLLTGELFF.

The V and J genes are TRBV4-3 and TRBJ2-3, with TRBD1 identical over 7 bases. The CDR3 spans 16 residues. CDR1 is LGHNA and CDR2 is YSLEER in the germline V gene. V gave up 1 base and J gave up 0 bases; unmatched junction bases: 4. CDR3 nucleotide sequence: TGCGCCAGCAGCCAAGGGACAGGACCTAGCACAGATACGCAGTATTTT. This codes for CASSQGTGPSTDTQYF.

This clone has more than one count but fewer than ten. The gene calls are TRBV4-3 and TRBJ2-2; TRBD2 matches at 7 bases. The CDR3 is made up of 16 amino acids. The J segment lost 3 bases and the V segment lost 0 bases, leaving 4 bases of the junction unmatched. CDR1 is LGHNA, CDR2 YSLEER, per germline. In DNA, the CDR3 is TGCGCCAGCAGCCAAGATGGCGGGGGTGACACCGGGGAGCTGTTTTTT. Its protein product is CASSQDGGGDTGELFF.

The DNA of the CDR3 is TGCGCCAGCAGTGAGTGGGGCAATCAGCCCCAGCATTTT. This sequence encodes CASSEWGNQPQHF. The chain carries TRBV10-1 and TRBJ1-5; D gene unclear. Per germline, CDR1 WNHNN and CDR2 SYGVQD (reference sequence). CDR3 size: 13 residues. Trimming left V 1 base short and J 2 bases short, with 3 bases between.

This sequence joins TRBV5-1 and TRBJ2-3, with D possibly being TRBD1 or TRBD2 (5 bases each). The ends were cut back, 4 bases at V and 1 base at J, with 13 bases in the middle. The germline V gene has CDR1 SGHRS and CDR2 YFSETQ. There are 15 residues in the CDR3. Here the CDR3 DNA reads TGCGCCAGCAGCCTGGGGGTTATGGGCACAGATACGCAGTATTTT. It is translated as CASSLGVMGTDTQYF.

The rearrangement uses TRBV9 and TRBJ1-4, with 7 bases lining up with TRBD1. With V trimmed by 0 bases and J by 7 bases, 9 bases remained unmatched. Germline V gene data show CDR1 as SGDLS and CDR2 as YYNGEE. This CDR3 is 16 amino acids long. The CDR3 region is CASSVARLAGGEKLFF. CDR3 coding DNA: TGTGCCAGCAGCGTAGCTCGTTTGGCAGGGGGTGAAAAACTGTTTTTT.

The sample holds a few counts of this clone. The genes are TRBV6-2 or TRBV6-3 and TRBJ2-7, with D uncertain. CDR1 is MNHEY, CDR2 SVGEGT, per germline. V dropped 5 bases and J dropped 2 bases, with 4 bases sitting between them. The CDR3 length is 11 residues. The CDR3 bases are TGTGCCAGCAGTAGGGCCTACGAGCAGTACTTC. This codes for CASSRAYEQYF.

The chain carries TRBV4-1 and TRBJ1-2; no reliable D call. Germline loops: CDR1 MGHRA, CDR2 YSYEKL. Trimming removed 0 bases at V and 4 bases at J, with 9 bases between. The CDR3 spans 14 residues. The CDR3 nucleotides are TGCGCCAGCAGCCAAGAGTGGACGGCCTATGGCTACACCTTC. Amino acids: CASSQEWTAYGYTF.

The chain has TRBV5-1 and TRBJ2-2; a possible D gene is TRBD1 (6 bases). The V and J ends lost 4 bases and 6 bases respectively, with 19 bases between them. Germline V CDR1 and CDR2: SGHRS, YFSETQ. The CDR3 totals 16 residues. The CDR3 sequence: CASSGRDNERAGELFF. The CDR3 DNA follows: TGCGCCAGCAGCGGCCGGGACAATGAAAGGGCCGGGGAGCTGTTTTTT.

The chain joins TRBV4-1 to TRBJ2-7; 9 bases fit TRBD1. The CDR3 is 15 residues long. V lost 3 bases, J lost 2 bases, and 5 bases stayed unmatched. The germline CDR1 and CDR2 sequences are MGHRA and YSYEKL. The CDR3 here is CASSHAGTGTYEQYF. DNA of the CDR3: TGCGCCAGCAGCCACGCCGGGACAGGGACCTACGAGCAGTACTTC.

This chain links TRBV2 with TRBJ1-2; 9 nucleotides line up with TRBD1. J was trimmed by 4 bases and V by 4 bases; bases with no gene match: 1. Germline assignment: CDR1 SNHLY and CDR2 FYNNEI. The CDR3 is 13 residues long. CDR3 loop: CASSGDRVYGYTF. CDR3 coding DNA: TGTGCCAGCAGTGGGGACAGGGTCTATGGCTACACCTTC.

The rearrangement joins TRBV10-3 to TRBJ1-2; TRBD1 matches at 8 bases. The CDR3 extends over 15 amino acids. The junction had 15 bases not matched to a gene; V was cut back by 7 bases and J by 8 bases. Per the germline V gene, CDR1 is ENHRY and CDR2 is SYGVKD. The CDR3 coding sequence is TGTGCCATCACCGGTCGGGCAGGGGGCAAGGGAGGCTACACCTTC. This sequence encodes CAITGRAGGKGGYTF.